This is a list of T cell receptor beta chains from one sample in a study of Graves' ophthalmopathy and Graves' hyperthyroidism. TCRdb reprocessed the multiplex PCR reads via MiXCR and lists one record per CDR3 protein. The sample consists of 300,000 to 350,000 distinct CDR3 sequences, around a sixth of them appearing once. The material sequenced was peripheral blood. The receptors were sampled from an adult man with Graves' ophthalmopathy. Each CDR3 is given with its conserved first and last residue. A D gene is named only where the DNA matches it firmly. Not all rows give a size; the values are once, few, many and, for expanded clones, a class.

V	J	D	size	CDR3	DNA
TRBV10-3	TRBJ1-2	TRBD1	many	CAISESNSGTGRRNYGYTF	TGTGCCATCAGTGAGTCTAACTCCGGGACAGGGAGGCGAAACTATGGCTACACCTTC
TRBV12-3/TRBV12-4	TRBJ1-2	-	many	CASSLGVYYGYTF	TGTGCCAGCAGTTTAGGGGTTTACTATGGCTACACCTTC
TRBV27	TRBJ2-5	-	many	CASSPSSRSLGWETQYF	TGTGCCAGCAGTCCTTCTTCTAGGTCTCTTGGGTGGGAGACCCAGTACTTC
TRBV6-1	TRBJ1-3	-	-	CASSEARRAHSGNTIYF	TGTGCCAGCAGTGAAGCGCGTAGGGCCCACTCTGGAAACACCATATATTTT
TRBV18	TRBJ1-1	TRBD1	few	CASSPLDRANTEAFF	TGTGCCAGCTCACCCCTTGACAGGGCGAACACTGAAGCTTTCTTT
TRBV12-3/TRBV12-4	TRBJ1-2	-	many	CASSRGRGGGYTF	TGTGCCAGCAGCCGCGGTAGGGGTGGAGGCTACACCTTC
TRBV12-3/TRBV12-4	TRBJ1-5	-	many	CASSFISRQPQHF	TGTGCCAGCAGTTTCATCTCCCGGCAGCCCCAGCATTTT
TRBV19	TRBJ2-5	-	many	CASSTQQGFQETQYF	TGTGCCAGTAGTACCCAACAGGGCTTCCAAGAGACCCAGTACTTC
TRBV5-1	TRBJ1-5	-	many	CASSLGTQFNQPQHF	TGCGCCAGCAGCTTGGGGACACAGTTCAATCAGCCCCAGCATTTT
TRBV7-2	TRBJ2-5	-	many	CASSFSETQYF	TGTGCCAGCAGCTTCTCGGAGACCCAGTACTTC
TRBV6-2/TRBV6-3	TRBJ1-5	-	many	CASSWLYTNNQPQHF	TGTGCCAGCAGTTGGCTTTATACGAACAATCAGCCCCAGCATTTT
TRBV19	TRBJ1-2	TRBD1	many	CASSQDREGTRGYTF	TGTGCCAGTAGTCAGGACAGGGAAGGTACTCGTGGCTACACCTTC
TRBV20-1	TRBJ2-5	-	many	CSARAPEAYQYF	TGCAGTGCTAGAGCTCCAGAGGCTTACCAGTACTTC
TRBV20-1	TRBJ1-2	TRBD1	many	CSARGTEYGYTF	TGCAGTGCCAGGGGGACCGAGTATGGCTACACCTTC
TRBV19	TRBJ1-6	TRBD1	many	CASSSDRGSPLHF	TGTGCCAGTAGTTCGGACAGGGGTTCACCCCTCCACTTT
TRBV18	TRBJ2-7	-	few	CASSYGLDEQYF	TGTGCCAGCTCATACGGGCTCGACGAGCAGTACTTC
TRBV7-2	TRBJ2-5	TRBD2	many	CASRTFGAGGQETQYF	TGTGCCAGCAGGACGTTCGGGGCGGGGGGGCAGGAGACCCAGTACTTC
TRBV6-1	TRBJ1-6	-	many	CASSPDRALSSSPLHF	TGTGCCAGCAGTCCCGACCGGGCCCTTTCATCTTCACCCCTCCACTTT
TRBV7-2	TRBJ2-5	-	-	CASSYTGTRQETQYF	TGTGCCAGCAGCTATACCGGGACGAGGCAAGAGACCCAGTACTTC
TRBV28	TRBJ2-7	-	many	CASSSTSYEQYF	TGTGCCAGCAGTTCTACATCCTACGAGCAGTACTTC
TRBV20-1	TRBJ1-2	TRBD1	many	CSARPPLDRGIYGYTF	TGCAGTGCTAGACCCCCCTTGGACAGGGGGATCTATGGCTACACCTTC
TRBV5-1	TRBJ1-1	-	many	CASSWKGRGNTEAFF	TGCGCCAGCAGCTGGAAGGGGCGAGGGAACACTGAAGCTTTCTTT
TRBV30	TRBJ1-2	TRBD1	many	CAWSMTRRGLSYGYTF	TGTGCCTGGAGTATGACCCGCAGGGGGCTAAGCTATGGCTACACCTTC
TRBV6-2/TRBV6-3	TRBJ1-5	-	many	CASWTFQALNQPQHF	TGTGCCAGCTGGACCTTTCAAGCACTCAATCAGCCCCAGCATTTT
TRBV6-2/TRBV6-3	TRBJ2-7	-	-	CASSFGGPQYEQYF	TGTGCCAGCAGTTTTGGAGGGCCTCAATACGAGCAGTACTTC
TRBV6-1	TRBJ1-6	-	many	CASSDGVGDNSPLHF	TGTGCCAGCAGTGACGGGGTAGGGGATAATTCACCCCTCCACTTT
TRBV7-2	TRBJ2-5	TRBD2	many	CASSLVGVAGGLETQYF	TGTGCCAGCAGCTTAGTGGGGGTAGCGGGGGGGCTGGAGACCCAGTACTTC
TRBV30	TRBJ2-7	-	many	CAWSVSSGPYEQYF	TGTGCCTGGAGTGTCTCAAGCGGCCCCTACGAGCAGTACTTC
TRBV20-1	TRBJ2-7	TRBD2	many	CSASPAGLTYEQYF	TGCAGTGCTAGCCCAGCGGGGCTTACCTACGAGCAGTACTTC
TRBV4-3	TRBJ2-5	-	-	CASSQEAVVQETQYF	TGCGCCAGCAGCCAAGAAGCCGTCGTCCAAGAGACCCAGTACTTC
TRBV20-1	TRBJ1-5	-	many	CSASTGLNQPQHF	TGCAGTGCGTCCACAGGGCTCAATCAGCCCCAGCATTTT
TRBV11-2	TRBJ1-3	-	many	CASSLDRLQFNTIYF	TGTGCCAGCAGCTTAGATCGTTTACAGTTCAACACCATATATTTT
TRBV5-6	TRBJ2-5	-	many	CASSLTRVQETQYF	TGTGCCAGCAGCCTGACACGTGTGCAAGAGACCCAGTACTTC
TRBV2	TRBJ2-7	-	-	CASSEGSGSYEQYF	TGTGCCAGCAGTGAAGGGAGCGGCTCCTACGAGCAGTACTTC
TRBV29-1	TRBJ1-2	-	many	CSVRIYRNYGYTF	TGCAGCGTTCGGATCTACCGAAACTATGGCTACACCTTC
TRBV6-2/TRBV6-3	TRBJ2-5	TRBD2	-	CASGTSGIETQYF	TGTGCCAGCGGGACTAGCGGGATTGAGACCCAGTACTTC
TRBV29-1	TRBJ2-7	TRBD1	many	CSGTGSDEQYF	TGCAGCGGGACAGGGAGCGACGAGCAGTACTTC
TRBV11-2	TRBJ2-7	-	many	CASSSGEVSGHLYEQYF	TGTGCCAGCAGCTCCGGGGAGGTGAGCGGGCATCTGTACGAGCAGTACTTC
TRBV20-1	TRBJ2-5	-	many	CSGTRGTSWETQYF	TGCAGTGGAACTCGTGGGACTTCGTGGGAGACCCAGTACTTC
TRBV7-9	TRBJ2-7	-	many	CASSFPRGQGDPYEQYF	TGTGCCAGCAGCTTCCCCCGCGGGCAGGGCGACCCCTACGAGCAGTACTTC
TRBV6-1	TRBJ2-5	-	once	CASSPPDLRETQYF	TGTGCCAGCAGCCCCCCTGACCTCCGGGAGACCCAGTACTTC
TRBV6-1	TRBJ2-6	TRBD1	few	CASTEAGGLSGANVLTF	TGTGCCAGCACTGAGGCAGGGGGCTTATCTGGGGCCAACGTCCTGACTTTC
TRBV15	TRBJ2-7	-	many	CATSRDLFGQGSYEQYF	TGTGCCACCAGCAGAGATCTGTTTGGGCAGGGGTCCTACGAGCAGTACTTC
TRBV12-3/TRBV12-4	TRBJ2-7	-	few	CASSPGTDSFEQYF	TGTGCCAGCAGCCCCGGGACGGACTCCTTCGAGCAGTACTTC